This T cell receptor (beta chain) was obtained from a study of T cells in localized non-small cell lung cancer. TCRdb keeps only in-frame clones here, not all; method: immunoSEQ multiplex PCR. The sample contains roughly 40,000 clones, around 90% of which appear only once. Study results and caveats: Within adjacent lung there appeared a median approximately 59 of the top 100 tumor clones. The greatest T cell clonality was found in uninvolved adjacent lung (higher than in tumor). Since sequencing was restricted to only one region of the tumor, intratumor heterogeneity remains a possibility.

This clone has a single count. Its antigen is unknown. CDR3 length equals 17 residues. Germline CDR1 and CDR2: SGHTA and FQGNSA. Trimming removed 1 base from V and 7 bases from J, with 23 bases in between. The source is a man aged 18 to 55 with stage I lung adenocarcinoma. The chain uses TRBV7-2 and TRBJ2-7; D might be TRBD1 (5 bases). This specimen consisted of peripheral blood, obtained before any cancer treatment. The CDR3 DNA reads as TGTGCCAGCAGCTTAGGGTTCAGCGCCCGAACCCCAGGGGAGCAGTACTTC. The encoded protein is CASSLGFSARTPGEQYF.